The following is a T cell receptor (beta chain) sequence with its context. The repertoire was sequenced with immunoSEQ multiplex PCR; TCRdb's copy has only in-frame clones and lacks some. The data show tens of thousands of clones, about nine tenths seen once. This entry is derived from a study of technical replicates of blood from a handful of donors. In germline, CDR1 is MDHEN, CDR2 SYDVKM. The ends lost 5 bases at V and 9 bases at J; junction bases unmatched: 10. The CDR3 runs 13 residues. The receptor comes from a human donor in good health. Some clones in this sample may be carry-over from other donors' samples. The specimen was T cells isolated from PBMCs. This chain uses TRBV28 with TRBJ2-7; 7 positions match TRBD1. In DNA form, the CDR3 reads TGTGCCAGCAGTGAGGGGGCAGTCCCTTCGCAGTACTTC. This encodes CASSEGAVPSQYF.